A single sample gave rise to the 32 T cell receptor beta chains below, sequenced in a study of shared clonotypes between healthy human individuals. Measured with immunoSEQ multiplex PCR; TCRdb has only the in-frame clones, and not every one. The data contain approximately 710,000 clones, about 90% of them seen just once; the ten biggest clones take up roughly 36%. Specimen: memory CD8+ T cells from PBMCs. Documented subset: CD45RO+ cells pooled with CCR7-negative TemRA cells. Receptors originate from a man aged 18 to 30 in good health. Some clones in this sample may be carry-over from other donors' samples.

This clone is a singleton in its sample. The chain links TRBV11-2 to TRBJ1-2; D remains unclear. In germline, CDR1 is SGHAT, CDR2 FQNNGV. V was trimmed by 5 bases and J by 5 bases, leaving 12 bases between them. The CDR3 is 13 amino acids. DNA of the CDR3: TGTGCCAGCAGCCCAGACGGGTGGTATGGCTACACCTTC. It codes for CASSPDGWYGYTF.

This chain joins TRBV4-1 and TRBJ2-6; 8 bases line up with TRBD1. Germline values: CDR1 MGHRA, CDR2 YSYEKL. The CDR3 is 19 amino acids. The V segment lost 0 bases and the J segment 2 bases; nucleotides outside the gene matches: 9. This CDR3 is CASSQEPGGKMPGANVLTF. The DNA of the CDR3 is TGCGCCAGCAGCCAAGAGCCAGGGGGCAAAATGCCTGGGGCCAACGTCCTGACTTTC.

The V gene is TRBV21-1, the J gene TRBJ2-1; TRBD1, the D gene given by the table, was not confirmed from the DNA. TRBV21-1 represents a pseudogene. This CDR3 spans 14 amino acids. The CDR3 loop is CASSKVQGINEQFF. The CDR3 DNA follows: TGTGCCAGCAGCAAAGTACAGGGAATAAATGAGCAGTTCTTC.

The rearrangement joins TRBV14 to TRBJ2-4; tentatively, D is TRBD1 or TRBD2 (6 bases each). Looked up from germline, CDR1 is SGHDN and CDR2 is FVKESK. The V gene lost 3 bases and the J gene lost 2 bases, with 14 bases spanning the gap. The CDR3 length is 16 residues. Written as DNA, the CDR3 is TGTGCCAGCAGCCAGGACTGGAGGGGGACCAAAAACATTCAGTACTTC. It translates to CASSQDWRGTKNIQYF.

The rearrangement uses TRBV5-1 and TRBJ2-2; a possible D gene is TRBD1 (7 bases). Trimming stripped 5 bases from V and 6 bases from J, with 20 bases between. CDR1 and CDR2 from the germline V gene are SGHRS and YFSETQ. The CDR3 consists of 16 residues. CDR3 nucleotides: TGCGCCAGCAGAACTACAGGGGAGGTGCCGGCCGGGGAGCTGTTTTTT. Protein sequence: CASRTTGEVPAGELFF.

This rearrangement joins TRBV11-2 to TRBJ2-7; D call uncertain. Germline lookup yields CDR1 SGHAT and CDR2 FQNNGV. The V gene lost 3 bases and the J gene lost 3 bases, with 12 bases spanning the gap. This CDR3 region has 14 residues. CDR3 sequence reads: CASSFVRVGYEQYF. The CDR3 bases are TGTGCCAGCAGCTTCGTCCGTGTAGGCTACGAGCAGTACTTC. Full variable domain (outside the CDR3, taken from reference TRBV11-2 and TRBJ2-7): EAGVAQSPRYKIIEKRQSVAFWCNPISGHATLYWYQQILGQGPKLLIQFQNNGVVDDSQLPKDRFSAERLKGVDSTLKIQPAKLEDSAVYLCASSFVRVGYEQYFGPGTRLTVT.

CDR3 amino acids: CASSVSYTLKNIQYF. The CDR3 region has the DNA TGTGCCAGCAGCGTAAGCTATACCCTCAAAAACATTCAGTACTTC. This chain joins TRBV7-9 and TRBJ2-4; no firm D call. The CDR3 runs to 15 residues. The ends were cut back, 5 bases at V and 3 bases at J, with 14 bases in the middle. In germline, CDR1 is SEHNR, CDR2 FQNEAQ (reference sequence).

The V and J genes are TRBV7-9 and TRBJ2-2; 7 nucleotides line up with TRBD2. The germline V gene encodes CDR1 SEHNR and CDR2 FQNEAQ (reference sequence). The CDR3 sequence is 15 residues long. Trimming at V came to 5 bases and at J to 6 bases, leaving 9 bases not matched to a gene. The CDR3 DNA is TGTGCCAGCAGCAAACAGACTAGCCCTCCCGGGGAGCTGTTTTTT. Translating it yields CASSKQTSPPGELFF.

This clone appeared a few times. The CDR3 protein is CSALDRGDTEAFF. In nucleotides, the CDR3 is TGCAGCGCTCTAGACAGGGGGGACACTGAAGCTTTCTTT. The gene calls are TRBV29-1 and TRBJ1-1; 9 positions match TRBD1. V lost 7 bases to trimming and J lost 3 bases; unmatched junction nucleotides: 6. The germline gives CDR1 SQVTM, CDR2 ANQGSEA. There are 13 residues in the CDR3.

The V call is TRBV4-1, the J call TRBJ1-5; D gene ambiguous. This CDR3 is 13 amino acids long. The ends were cut back, 0 bases at V and 8 bases at J, with 8 bases in the middle. Germline lookup yields CDR1 MGHRA and CDR2 YSYEKL. CDR3 sequence reads: CASSQDFREPQHF. CDR3 bases: TGCGCCAGCAGCCAAGATTTCCGGGAGCCCCAGCATTTT.

The chain combines TRBV14 with TRBJ2-1; tentative D call: TRBD2 (5 bases). Germline loops: CDR1 SGHDN, CDR2 FVKESK. The germline V and J ends were trimmed by 4 bases and 2 bases, with 12 bases remaining between them. The CDR3 is 15 residues long. CDR3 amino acids: CASSPYSGTYNEQFF. In nucleotides, the CDR3 is TGTGCCAGCAGCCCCTACTCCGGGACCTACAATGAGCAGTTCTTC. Using reference TRBV14 and TRBJ2-1 for the parts outside the CDR3, the full variable domain is EAGVTQFPSHSVIEKGQTVTLRCDPISGHDNLYWYRRVMGKEIKFLLHFVKESKQDESGMPNNRFLAERTGGTYSTLKVQPAELEDSGVYFCASSPYSGTYNEQFFGPGTRLTVL.

The chain combines TRBV6-1 with TRBJ2-7, with 7 nucleotides matching TRBD1. Germline loops: CDR1 MNHNS, CDR2 SASEGT. Unmatched junction bases numbered 5, after V lost 10 bases and J lost 2 bases. There are 12 residues in the CDR3. This CDR3 is CAIPDRAYEQYF. CDR3 nucleotides: TGTGCCATCCCCGACAGGGCCTACGAGCAGTACTTC.

V usage is TRBV9 and J usage is TRBJ2-7; TRBD2 is a possible D gene (6 bases). The V gene's germline CDR1 is SGDLS and CDR2 YYNGEE. The CDR3 consists of 14 residues. Trimming took off 6 bases at V and 0 bases at J, with 13 bases between the two ends. CDR3 nucleotides: TGTGCCAGCACCGGGGGAGACGGCTCCTACGAGCAGTACTTC. This encodes CASTGGDGSYEQYF.

This rearrangement joins TRBV28 to TRBJ1-5; D gene ambiguous. The germline V gene encodes CDR1 MDHEN and CDR2 SYDVKM. Trimming removed 2 bases from V and 3 bases from J, with 14 bases in between. This CDR3 comprises 16 residues. The CDR3 DNA reads as TGTGCCAGCAGTTTAGCGTATAGTAAGTTCAATCAGCCCCAGCATTTT. It yields the protein CASSLAYSKFNQPQHF.

The chain employs TRBV5-5 and TRBJ2-7, with a tentative D call TRBD2 (6 bases). The V gene lost 2 bases and the J gene lost 2 bases, with 14 bases spanning the gap. Per the germline V gene, CDR1 is SGHKS and CDR2 is YYEKEE (reference sequence). CDR3 size: 15 residues. The chain's CDR3 is CASSLSREAPYEQYF. CDR3 in DNA: TGTGCCAGCAGCTTATCGAGGGAGGCCCCCTACGAGCAGTACTTC.

The chain carries TRBV9 and TRBJ2-1; 7 bases are shared with TRBD1. Per germline, CDR1 SGDLS and CDR2 YYNGEE. V dropped 0 bases and J dropped 4; count of bases not matched to a gene: 16. The CDR3 totals 19 residues. The CDR3 here is CASSVGTRGQKTTYNEQFF. The CDR3 coding sequence is TGTGCCAGCAGCGTAGGGACCCGGGGACAGAAGACGACGTACAATGAGCAGTTCTTC.

The V call is TRBV27, the J call TRBJ2-1, with 12 bases fitting TRBD1. This CDR3 comprises 15 residues. Germline values: CDR1 MNHEY, CDR2 SMNVEV (reference sequence). J was trimmed by 5 bases and V by 6 bases; bases with no gene match: 5. CDR3 protein: CASRRDRGLNNEQFF. DNA for the CDR3: TGTGCCAGCAGAAGGGACAGGGGGCTCAACAATGAGCAGTTCTTC.

On this clone itself: The sample carries other DNA sequences with the same CDR3. The rearrangement links TRBV7-9 to TRBJ2-1, with D possibly matching TRBD2 (6 bases). V was cut by 1 base and J by 2 bases, with 9 bases left in between. This CDR3 is built from 15 residues. Germline CDR1 and CDR2: SEHNR and FQNEAQ (reference sequence). CDR3 DNA sequence: TGTGCCAGCAGCTTAGGCGGGACCCCCTACAATGAGCAGTTCTTC. Protein product: CASSLGGTPYNEQFF. The entire variable domain, with the rest obtained from reference TRBV7-9 and TRBJ2-1, is as follows: DTGVSQNPRHKITKRGQNVTFRCDPISEHNRLYWYRQTLGQGPEFLTYFQNEAQLEKSRLLSDRFSAERPKGSFSTLEIQRTEQGDSAMYLCASSLGGTPYNEQFFGPGTRLTVL.

This clone was recorded once. The chain joins TRBV10-1 to TRBJ2-3, with TRBD2 matching over 9 bases. The CDR3 contains 15 residues. With 2 bases clipped from V and 4 bases from J, the junction kept 4 bases outside the gene matches. CDR1 and CDR2 (germline): WNHNN, SYGVQD (reference sequence). This chain's CDR3 is CASSEGVAGADTQYF. CDR3 sequence (DNA): TGCGCCAGCAGTGAGGGGGTAGCGGGAGCAGATACGCAGTATTTT.

V is TRBV29-1 and J is TRBJ2-7, with 10 bases fitting TRBD2. Germline V lookup: CDR1 SQVTM, CDR2 ANQGSEA. V was pared by 1 base and J by 3 bases, with 12 bases of the junction left unmatched. The CDR3 loop spans 17 amino acids. CDR3 loop: CSVEGELAGSSDYEQYF. The DNA of the CDR3 is TGCAGCGTTGAAGGGGAACTAGCGGGATCCTCCGACTACGAGCAGTACTTC.

This rearrangement joins TRBV11-2 to TRBJ2-7; D could derive from TRBD1 or TRBD2 (5 bases each). Germline V gene data show CDR1 as SGHAT and CDR2 as FQNNGV. Trimming stripped 5 bases from V and 6 bases from J, with 23 bases between. This CDR3 has 16 residues. Here the CDR3 DNA reads TGTGCCAGCAGCCCCGGGACCTTCTCACCCCCGAGCGAGCAGTACTTC. Amino acid sequence: CASSPGTFSPPSEQYF.

This clone has just a few counts. Other nucleotide sequences from this sample produce the same CDR3. The J gene is TRBJ1-1, the V gene TRBV5-1; D call uncertain. This CDR3 contains 13 residues. With 4 bases removed from V and 2 bases from J, the gap between germline ends came to 9 bases. CDR1 SGHRS and CDR2 YFSETQ come from the germline V gene. CDR3 in DNA: TGCGCCAGCAGCCCGGCGTTAAACACTGAAGCTTTCTTT. This codes for CASSPALNTEAFF.

CDR3 DNA: TGCGCCAGCAGTAACAGCTACGAGCAGTACTTC. Translating gives CASSNSYEQYF. The chain carries TRBV10-2 and TRBJ2-5; D call uncertain. The end of the DNA fits TRBJ2-7 better, so the J call may be wrong. Looked up from germline, CDR1 is WSHSY and CDR2 is SAAADI. The length of the CDR3 is 11 residues.

The J gene is TRBJ1-2, the V gene TRBV19; D unresolved. The CDR3 loop spans 16 amino acids. Trimming cost V 5 bases and J 2 bases, with 18 bases left between them. Germline CDR1 LNHDA, CDR2 SQIVND (reference sequence). Here the CDR3 DNA reads TGTGCCAGTAGTCCTGGTGGTGGTACGGTAAACTATGGCTACACCTTC. It codes for CASSPGGGTVNYGYTF.

The V gene is TRBV19, the J gene TRBJ2-4; D is perhaps TRBD1 (6 bases). Trimming stripped 4 bases from V and 3 bases from J, with 25 bases between. Germline V gene lookup returns CDR1 LNHDA and CDR2 SQIVND (reference sequence). This CDR3 comprises 19 residues. The CDR3 DNA is TGTGCCAGTAGTAACAACAGGGCCCAAATTTGGTTCGGCAAAAACATTCAGTACTTC. Residues: CASSNNRAQIWFGKNIQYF.

The table lists this clone with a count of one. This CDR3 is CASSKRGEGWNQPQHF. In DNA, the CDR3 is TGTGCCAGCAGCAAGAGGGGGGAAGGTTGGAATCAGCCCCAGCATTTT. The chain uses TRBV21-1 and TRBJ1-5. TRBV21-1 is recorded as a pseudogene. The CDR3 totals 16 residues.

This chain connects TRBV7-2 to TRBJ1-5; TRBD1 aligns across 9 bases. V lost 3 bases to trimming and J lost 6 bases; unmatched junction nucleotides: 6. The CDR3 length is 15 residues. Germline V gene lookup returns CDR1 SGHTA and CDR2 FQGNSA. In nucleotides, the CDR3 is TGTGCCAGCAGCTTTCACAGGGGGCTGATTCAGCCCCAGCATTTT. Protein sequence: CASSFHRGLIQPQHF.

The chain joins TRBV7-3 to TRBJ2-7; D is perhaps TRBD2 (6 bases). The CDR3 contains 16 residues. The germline CDR1 and CDR2 sequences are SGHTA and FQGTGA. Trimming left V 5 bases short and J 3 bases short, with 20 bases between. The CDR3 DNA reads TGTGCCAGCAGCCCCCCCGGGACTCACGTAAACTACGAGCAGTACTTC. It translates to CASSPPGTHVNYEQYF.

This chain links TRBV28 with TRBJ1-2; perhaps TRBD1 as D (6 bases). The CDR3 sequence is 15 residues long. Germline V gene data show CDR1 as MDHEN and CDR2 as SYDVKM. V lost 8 bases and J lost 0, with 16 bases in between. The CDR3 sequence is CASRIWTESNYGYTF. The CDR3 bases are TGTGCCAGCCGAATATGGACAGAATCTAACTATGGCTACACCTTC.

This chain uses TRBV9 with TRBJ2-7; 10 positions agree with TRBD1. The CDR3 is 15 residues long. Unmatched junction bases numbered 10, after V lost 4 bases and J lost 6 bases. The germline V gene has CDR1 SGDLS and CDR2 YYNGEE. The chain's CDR3 is CASSITGTGAGEQYF. As DNA, the CDR3 is TGTGCCAGCAGCATCACCGGGACAGGGGCGGGCGAGCAGTACTTC.

This rearrangement joins TRBV7-9 to TRBJ2-3; the match to TRBD1 covers 7 bases. This CDR3 is 15 amino acids long. Germline V gene sequence: CDR1 SEHNR, CDR2 FQNEAQ (reference sequence). V lost 8 bases and J lost 0; bases outside the gene matches: 8. CDR3 region: CASQWGTVSTDTQYF. DNA of the CDR3: TGTGCCAGCCAATGGGGGACAGTAAGCACAGATACGCAGTATTTT.

This clone was seen a handful of times. The V call is TRBV4-3, the J call TRBJ1-5, with unresolved D. The CDR3 is made up of 13 amino acids. CDR1 and CDR2 (germline): LGHNA, YSLEER. Between the trimmed V and J ends, which lost 0 bases and 2 bases, there was a span of 2 bases. The CDR3 is CASSQDGNQPQHF. The CDR3 DNA reads as TGCGCCAGCAGCCAAGATGGCAATCAGCCCCAGCATTTT.